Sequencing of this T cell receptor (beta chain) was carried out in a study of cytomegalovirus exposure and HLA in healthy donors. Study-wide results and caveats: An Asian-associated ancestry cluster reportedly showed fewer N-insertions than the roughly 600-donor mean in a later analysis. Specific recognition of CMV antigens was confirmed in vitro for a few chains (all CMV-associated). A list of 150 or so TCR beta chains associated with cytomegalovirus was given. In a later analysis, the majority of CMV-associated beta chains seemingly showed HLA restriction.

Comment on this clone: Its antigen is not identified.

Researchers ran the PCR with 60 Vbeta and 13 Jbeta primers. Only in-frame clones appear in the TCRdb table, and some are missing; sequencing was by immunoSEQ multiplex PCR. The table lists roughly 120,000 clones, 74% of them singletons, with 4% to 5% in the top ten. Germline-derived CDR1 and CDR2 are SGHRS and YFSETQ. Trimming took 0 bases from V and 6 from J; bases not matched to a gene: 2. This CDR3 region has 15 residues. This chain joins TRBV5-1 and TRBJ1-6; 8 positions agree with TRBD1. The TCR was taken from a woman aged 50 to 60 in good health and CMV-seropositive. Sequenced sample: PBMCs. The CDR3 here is CASSLETGANSPLHF. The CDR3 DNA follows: TGCGCCAGCAGCTTGGAGACAGGGGCTAATTCACCCCTCCACTTT.